The TCR beta chain described here comes from a study of T cell responses to AZD1222 COVID-19 vaccine. Whole-study findings and limits: Across spike, vaccine-associated CD4 TCRs were found, dominant at 160-218 and 743-854. Reports indicate that nearly half of spike-specific TCRs are directed at unmutated variant regions.

In the case of this clone: Antigen unknown.

Clones were read by immunoSEQ multiplex PCR, and TCRdb kept only the in-frame ones, dropping some. Among under 150,000 clones listed, more than 75% were seen once. V was shortened by 8 bases and J by 4 bases, with 18 bases between the two germline ends. There are 15 residues in the CDR3. Germline V lookup: CDR1 MNHNY, CDR2 SVGAGI (reference sequence). The sequenced sample was peripheral blood, obtained 28 days after the second AZD1222 dose. V usage is TRBV6-6 and J usage is TRBJ1-3; TRBD1 is a possible D gene (6 bases). The TCR comes from an adult who received the AZD1222 COVID-19 vaccine. The CDR3 loop is CASLEGGTAGNTIYF. The CDR3 DNA is TGTGCCAGCCTGGAGGGGGGGACGGCCGGAAACACCATATATTTT.